One and the same sample provided the 6 T cell receptor beta chains below, sequenced in a study of cytomegalovirus exposure and HLA in healthy donors. The PCR made use of 60 Vbeta and 13 Jbeta primers. Data came from immunoSEQ multiplex PCR; TCRdb stores just in-frame clones and leaves some out. The sample includes 70,000 or so clones, less than 80% of them seen just once. The sequencing sample was made of PBMCs. The receptors derive from a woman aged 45-59 years in good health and CMV-seronegative.

This chain links TRBV9 with TRBJ2-3, with 7 nucleotides matching TRBD2. The germline V gene encodes CDR1 SGDLS and CDR2 YYNGEE. V gave up 3 bases and J gave up 3 bases; unmatched junction bases: 10. This CDR3 spans 16 amino acids. The CDR3 nucleotides are TGTGCCAGCAGCGAGGTGATGGGGCGGGAGACAGATACGCAGTATTTT. It encodes CASSEVMGRETDTQYF.

The rearrangement links TRBV4-2 to TRBJ1-2; D is undetermined. Germline-derived CDR1 and CDR2 are LGHNA and YNFKEQ. Deletions cut 0 bases from V and 4 bases from J, with 6 bases between. The CDR3 covers 13 residues. In DNA form, the CDR3 reads TGTGCCAGCAGCCAAGAGCACAGCTATGGCTACACCTTC. Protein sequence: CASSQEHSYGYTF.

This clone was seen a handful of times. This chain joins TRBV7-3 and TRBJ2-3; a weak D match, TRBD2 (7 bases). The length of the CDR3 is 17 residues. CDR1 and CDR2 from the germline V gene are SGHTA and FQGTGA. V lost 1 base to trimming and J lost 4 bases, with 18 bases between them. The CDR3 region is CASSLSPLGGGPDTQYF. The CDR3 coding sequence is TGTGCCAGCAGCTTAAGCCCGTTAGGGGGAGGGCCAGATACGCAGTATTTT.

The chain employs TRBV7-9 and TRBJ1-3, with a possible D match to TRBD1 (6 bases). The V gene lost 0 bases and the J gene lost 4 bases, with 10 bases spanning the gap. Germline V lookup: CDR1 SEHNR, CDR2 FQNEAQ (reference sequence). The CDR3 length is 15 residues. In nucleotides, the CDR3 is TGTGCCAGCAGCTTAGCCAGGGGCGCGGGAAACACCATATATTTT. Protein product: CASSLARGAGNTIYF.

The chain combines TRBV20-1 with TRBJ1-1; the D is unclear. The CDR3 is made up of 11 amino acids. Germline assignment: CDR1 DFQATT and CDR2 SNEGSKA (reference sequence). The ends were cut back, 0 bases at V and 4 bases at J, with 3 bases in the middle. CDR3 nucleotides: TGCAGTGCTAGAGACGGCACTGAAGCTTTCTTT. This translates into CSARDGTEAFF.

This clone rates as medium-sized. The DNA for the CDR3 is TGTGCCAGCAGCTTAGGAGTCTTAGCCACTGAAGCTTTCTTT. Amino acids: CASSLGVLATEAFF. J is TRBJ1-1 and V is TRBV7-3; D uncertain. The CDR3 is 14 amino acids. Between the trimmed V and J ends, which lost 2 bases and 4 bases, there was a span of 11 bases. Per the germline V gene, CDR1 is SGHTA and CDR2 is FQGTGA.